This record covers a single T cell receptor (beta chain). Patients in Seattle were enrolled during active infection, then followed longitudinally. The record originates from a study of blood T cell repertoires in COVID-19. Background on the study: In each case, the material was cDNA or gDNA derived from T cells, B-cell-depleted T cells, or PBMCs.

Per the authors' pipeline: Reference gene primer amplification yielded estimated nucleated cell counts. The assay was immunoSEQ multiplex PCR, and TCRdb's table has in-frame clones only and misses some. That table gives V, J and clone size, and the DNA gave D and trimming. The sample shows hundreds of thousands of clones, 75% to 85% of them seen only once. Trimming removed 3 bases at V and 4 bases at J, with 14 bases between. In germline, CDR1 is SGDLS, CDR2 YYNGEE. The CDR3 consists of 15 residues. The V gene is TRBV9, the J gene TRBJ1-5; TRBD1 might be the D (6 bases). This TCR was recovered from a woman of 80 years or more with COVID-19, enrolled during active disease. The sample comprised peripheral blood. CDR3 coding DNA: TGTGCCAGCAGCGAGGGGACATCGCCGAATCAGCCCCAGCATTTT. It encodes CASSEGTSPNQPQHF. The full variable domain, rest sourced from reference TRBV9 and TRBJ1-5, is DSGVTQTPKHLITATGQRVTLRCSPRSGDLSVYWYQQSLDQGLQFLIQYYNGEERAKGNILERFSAQQFPDLHSELNLSSLELGDSALYFCASSEGTSPNQPQHFGDGTRLSIL.